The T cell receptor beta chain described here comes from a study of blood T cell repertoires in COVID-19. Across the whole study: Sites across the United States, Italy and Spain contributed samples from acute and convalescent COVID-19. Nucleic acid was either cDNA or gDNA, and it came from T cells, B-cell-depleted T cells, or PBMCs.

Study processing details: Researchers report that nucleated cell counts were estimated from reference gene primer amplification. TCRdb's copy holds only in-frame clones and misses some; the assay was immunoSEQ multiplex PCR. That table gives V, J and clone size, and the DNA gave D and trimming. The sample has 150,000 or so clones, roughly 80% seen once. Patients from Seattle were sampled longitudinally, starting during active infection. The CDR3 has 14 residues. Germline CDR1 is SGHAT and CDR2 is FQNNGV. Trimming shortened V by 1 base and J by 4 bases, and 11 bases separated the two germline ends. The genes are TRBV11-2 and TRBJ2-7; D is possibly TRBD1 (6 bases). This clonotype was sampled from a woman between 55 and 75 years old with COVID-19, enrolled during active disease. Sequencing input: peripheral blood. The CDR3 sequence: CASSLASTGYEQYF. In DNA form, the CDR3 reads TGTGCCAGCAGCTTAGCATCTACAGGGTACGAGCAGTACTTC.